These 21 T cell receptor beta chains originate from one sample sequenced in a study of siplizumab effects on memory and regulatory T cells. The data were produced by immunoSEQ multiplex PCR, yet TCRdb's version contains in-frame clones alone and is incomplete. The sample lists under 110,000 clones; 80% to 95% were seen once. What was sequenced was non-Treg CD4+ T cells sorted from blood. These receptors were collected from a human donor in good health.

The chain links TRBV6-1 to TRBJ2-7, with no clear D. Trimming stripped 8 bases from V and 7 bases from J, with 24 bases between. The CDR3 covers 15 residues. Germline loops: CDR1 MNHNS, CDR2 SASEGT. CDR3 in amino acids: CASVSSFPSRAEQYF. CDR3 nucleotide sequence: TGTGCCAGCGTTTCGTCATTCCCCTCTCGGGCGGAGCAGTACTTC.

V is TRBV2 and J is TRBJ2-6; D is unresolved. Germline assignment: CDR1 SNHLY and CDR2 FYNNEI. Trimming stripped 7 bases from V and 1 base from J, with 14 bases between. This CDR3 region has 16 residues. CDR3 coding DNA: TGTGCCAGCAAGGGTCCCGACTGGTCTGGGGCCAACGTCCTGACTTTC. It yields the protein CASKGPDWSGANVLTF.

This clone appeared once. This chain uses TRBV5-1 with TRBJ1-1; TRBD1 agrees at 7 bases. The germline V gene has CDR1 SGHRS and CDR2 YFSETQ. The length of the CDR3 is 15 residues. The V and J ends lost 3 bases and 4 bases, in that order; junction bases with no gene match: 9. The CDR3 bases are TGCGCCAGCAGCTCCACAAACAGGGGAGGCACTGAAGCTTTCTTT. Translating it yields CASSSTNRGGTEAFF. The full variable domain, completed using reference TRBV5-1 and TRBJ1-1, is KAGVTQTPRYLIKTRGQQVTLSCSPISGHRSVSWYQQTPGQGLQFLFEYFSETQRNKGNFPGRFSGRQFSNSRSEMNVSTLELGDSALYLCASSSTNRGGTEAFFGQGTRLTVV.

This clone was observed once. The chain combines TRBV10-2 with TRBJ2-3; D not resolved. The V end lost 6 bases, the J end lost 3 bases, and 4 bases lay between the germline ends. From germline, CDR1 is WSHSY and CDR2 SAAADI. There are 11 residues in the CDR3. The CDR3: CASSSTDTQYF. The CDR3 nucleotides read TGCGCCAGCAGCAGTACAGATACGCAGTATTTT.

CDR3 nucleotides: TGTGCCAGCAGCTCTCAGGGGCCAAGTCCCTATGGCTACACCTTC. Residues: CASSSQGPSPYGYTF. This chain connects TRBV7-6 to TRBJ1-2; D is perhaps TRBD1 (6 bases). The length of the CDR3 is 15 residues. V lost 4 bases to trimming and J lost 4 bases, with 16 bases between them. Germline V gene lookup returns CDR1 SGHVS and CDR2 FNYEAQ.

The V and J genes are TRBV12-5 and TRBJ1-6, with D perhaps matching TRBD1 (5 bases). The V gene lost 6 bases and the J gene lost 6 bases, with 9 bases spanning the gap. The germline V gene encodes CDR1 LGHNT and CDR2 FRNRAP. The CDR3 consists of 13 residues. CDR3 amino acids: CASGAGPNSPLHF. CDR3 DNA: TGTGCTAGTGGAGCAGGGCCTAATTCACCCCTCCACTTT.

V usage is TRBV5-6 and J usage is TRBJ2-2; the match to TRBD1 covers 9 bases. The germline CDR1 and CDR2 sequences are SGHDT and YYEEEE. J gave up 5 bases and V 4 bases, and 3 bases lay outside the gene matches. There are 14 residues in the CDR3. The chain's CDR3 is CASSTDRGTGELFF. DNA of the CDR3: TGTGCCAGCAGCACGGACAGGGGAACCGGGGAGCTGTTTTTT.

Details on this clone: One junction end does not reproduce the germline sequence, and a read error may be involved. The sample contains more than one DNA sequence encoding this CDR3. The chain couples TRBV29-1 to TRBJ2-3; a possible D gene is TRBD1 (5 bases). CDR3 length equals 14 residues. Germline CDR1 SQVTM, CDR2 ANQGSEA. The CDR3 DNA reads as TGCAGCGTTGAAGATTGGGGCTCTAGAGATACACAGTATTTT. The encoded protein is CSVEDWGSRDTQYF.

This clone was counted between two and nine times. In DNA, the CDR3 is TGTGCCAGCAGCCCTGAGGGGAGACAGGGGAGCTATGGCTACACCTTC. This gives the protein CASSPEGRQGSYGYTF. The chain is built from TRBV11-3 and TRBJ1-2; 8 bases map to TRBD1. Germline V gene data show CDR1 as SGHNT and CDR2 as YENEEA. The CDR3 spans 16 residues. The V and J ends lost 5 bases and 4 bases, in that order; junction bases with no gene match: 12.

This rearrangement joins TRBV29-1 to TRBJ1-2; the D is unclear. CDR3 length equals 13 residues. CDR1 is SQVTM and CDR2 is ANQGSEA in the germline V gene. Trimming shortened V by 0 bases and J by 2 bases, and 7 bases separated the two germline ends. This chain's CDR3 is CSVEDPGNYGYTF. The CDR3 DNA sequence: TGCAGCGTTGAAGATCCGGGGAACTATGGCTACACCTTC.

The gene calls are TRBV5-1 and TRBJ1-5, with 7 positions matching TRBD1. The germline V gene has CDR1 SGHRS and CDR2 YFSETQ. J lost 4 bases, V lost 0 bases, and 4 bases had no gene match. CDR3 length equals 15 residues. CDR3 bases: TGCGCCAGCAGCTTGGGACAGGGTTGGAATCAGCCCCAGCATTTT. Protein: CASSLGQGWNQPQHF.

The chain has TRBV4-1 and TRBJ1-2; a weak D match, TRBD1 (5 bases). Trimming cost V 5 bases and J 7 bases, with 17 bases left between them. The V gene's germline CDR1 is MGHRA and CDR2 YSYEKL. The length of the CDR3 is 14 residues. The CDR3 reads CASSFGGVARGYTF. CDR3 coding DNA: TGCGCCAGCAGCTTCGGGGGGGTTGCGCGTGGCTACACCTTC.

This chain uses TRBV7-3 with TRBJ2-1, with 9 bases fitting TRBD1. In germline, CDR1 is SGHTA, CDR2 FQGTGA. The CDR3 consists of 19 residues. V was clipped by 1 base and J by 0 bases; unmatched bases: 10. The CDR3 nucleotides are TGTGCCAGCAGCTTAATCGGGACAGGGTTGCCCGGCTCCTACAATGAGCAGTTCTTC. Its protein is CASSLIGTGLPGSYNEQFF.

V and J are TRBV6-1 and TRBJ1-3; D is perhaps TRBD1 (5 bases). CDR1 and CDR2 from the germline V gene are MNHNS and SASEGT. The V gene lost 3 bases and the J gene lost 0 bases, with 15 bases spanning the gap. CDR3 length: 17 amino acids. CDR3 DNA: TGTGCCAGCAGTGAGTGGCGGGACCCTCTCTCTGGAAACACCATATATTTT. Translated, it gives CASSEWRDPLSGNTIYF.

This chain uses TRBV7-8 with TRBJ2-3; 11 bases align to TRBD2. The ends lost 4 bases at V and 3 bases at J; junction bases unmatched: 9. The CDR3 runs to 17 residues. Germline V gene data show CDR1 as SGHVS and CDR2 as FQNEAQ. DNA of the CDR3: TGTGCCAGCAGCTGGGCTTCTAGCGGGAGGAGAACAGATACGCAGTATTTT. Translated: CASSWASSGRRTDTQYF.

This clone showed up just a few times. This chain links TRBV14 with TRBJ2-2; D gene unclear. The germline gives CDR1 SGHDN, CDR2 FVKESK. Trimming cost V 7 bases and J 6 bases, with 15 bases left between them. CDR3 size: 14 residues. This chain's CDR3 is CASTPGLGPGELFF. The CDR3, as DNA: TGTGCCAGCACCCCGGGCCTTGGACCCGGGGAGCTGTTTTTT.

The chain is built from TRBV10-2 and TRBJ1-1; a possible D gene is TRBD1 (5 bases). Germline CDR1 WSHSY, CDR2 SAAADI. V gave up 3 bases and J gave up 0 bases, with 8 bases separating them. The CDR3 sequence is 14 residues long. The CDR3 reads CASSERGVNTEAFF. CDR3 sequence (DNA): TGCGCCAGCAGTGAAAGAGGGGTGAACACTGAAGCTTTCTTT.

The V call is TRBV7-8, the J call TRBJ2-2; TRBD2 matches at 8 bases. CDR1 and CDR2 (germline): SGHVS, FQNEAQ. This CDR3 has 16 residues. V was pared by 2 bases and J by 4 bases, with 6 bases of the junction left unmatched. CDR3 coding DNA: TGTGCCAGCAGCTTACAGCGGGAGCCCGGCACCGGGGAGCTGTTTTTT. It codes for CASSLQREPGTGELFF.

This chain uses TRBV29-1 with TRBJ2-7, with 8 bases matching TRBD1. CDR1 SQVTM and CDR2 ANQGSEA come from the germline V gene. V was pared by 4 bases and J by 4 bases, with 9 bases of the junction left unmatched. The CDR3 is 14 residues long. The CDR3 DNA reads as TGCAGCGTTGTCGGCCAGGGGGCTTGGTACGAGCAGTACTTC. Protein: CSVVGQGAWYEQYF.

The chain joins TRBV9 to TRBJ1-4, with D uncertain. The CDR3 is 14 amino acids. The V gene lost 4 bases and the J gene lost 7 bases, with 14 bases spanning the gap. Germline CDR1 SGDLS, CDR2 YYNGEE. The DNA for the CDR3 is TGTGCCAGCAGCCCCCGCGGCGGAAGTGAAAAACTGTTTTTT. Its protein product is CASSPRGGSEKLFF.

This clone was counted once. The rearrangement joins TRBV12-5 to TRBJ1-1; the D is unclear. V dropped 6 bases and J dropped 4 bases, with 9 bases sitting between them. CDR1 and CDR2 from the germline V gene are LGHNT and FRNRAP. CDR3 length: 12 residues. The CDR3 bases are TGTGCTAGTGGCCTTTCGGGCACTGAAGCTTTCTTT. This sequence encodes CASGLSGTEAFF. The variable domain in full, completed from reference TRBV12-5 and TRBJ1-1, reads DARVTQTPRHKVTEMGQEVTMRCQPILGHNTVFWYRQTMMQGLELLAYFRNRAPLDDSGMPKDRFSAEMPDATLATLKIQPSEPRDSAVYFCASGLSGTEAFFGQGTRLTVV.